Listed below are T cell receptor beta chains from one sample, sequenced in a study of beta chain features in type 1 diabetes. Measured with immunoSEQ multiplex PCR; TCRdb has only the in-frame clones, and not every one. This table has about 650,000 clones, roughly 12% appearing once. The sequenced sample consisted of naive CD4+ T cells from blood. The origin of the receptors is a man younger than 45 with type 1 diabetes. The CDR3 runs from the conserved cysteine through the conserved F or W. Fields, in order: clone size, V gene, D gene, J gene, CDR3 DNA, CDR3 protein. The D gene is left open where the match is weak. Clone size appears in some rows only: once, few, many, or a class for an expanded clone.

>few|TRBV19|NA|TRBJ2-5
TGTGCCAGTAGTACTCAGGGTAGATGGACGGAGACCCAGTACTTC
CASSTQGRWTETQYF
>NA|TRBV5-1|NA|TRBJ1-1
TGCGCCAGCAGCTTGGCTACAGGGCCGTCTGAAGCTTTCTTT
CASSLATGPSEAFF
>NA|TRBV7-8|NA|TRBJ2-1
TGTGCCAGCAGCTTTACAGGTTTGGGATACAATGAGCAGTTCTTC
CASSFTGLGYNEQFF
>NA|TRBV29-1|NA|TRBJ2-7
TGCAGCGTTGATAAGGGTGTGCCCTACGAGCAGTACTTC
CSVDKGVPYEQYF
>NA|TRBV7-9|TRBD1|TRBJ1-1
TGTGCCAGCAGCCAGGGACAGGGGGCGAATGCTTTCTTT
CASSQGQGANAFF
>few|TRBV9|NA|TRBJ2-6
TGTGCCAGCAGCGTTGGCCTTATCCCCTCTGGGGCCAACGTCCTGACTTTC
CASSVGLIPSGANVLTF
>few|TRBV2|NA|TRBJ1-2
TGTGCCAGCAGGTACAGGCCGAAGGTTGGTGGCTACACCTTC
CASRYRPKVGGYTF
>few|TRBV18|TRBD1|TRBJ2-7
TGTGCCAGCTCACCACGGACAGGGGCTACTAAGTCCTACGAGCAGTACTTC
CASSPRTGATKSYEQYF
>NA|TRBV25-1|NA|TRBJ1-1
TGTGCCAGCAGTGCCCAGCTACTGGGGAACACTGAAGCTTTCTTT
CASSAQLLGNTEAFF
>NA|TRBV5-8|NA|TRBJ2-4
TGTGCCAGCAGCCGGATGGGGAGCATTCAGTACTTC
CASSRMGSIQYF
>NA|TRBV7-2|TRBD1|TRBJ2-7
TGTGCCAGCAGGAGACAGGGTTCCTACGAGCAGTACTTC
CASRRQGSYEQYF
>NA|TRBV7-9|NA|TRBJ1-1
TGTGCCAGCAGCTTATCGGGGCAGTGGGGCACTGAAGCTTTCTTT
CASSLSGQWGTEAFF
>few|TRBV7-6|TRBD1|TRBJ2-7
TGTGCCAGCAGCAAGACAGGGGGAACCTCCTACGAGCAGTACTTC
CASSKTGGTSYEQYF
>few|TRBV7-9|TRBD1|TRBJ2-2
TGTGCCAGCAGCTCCACGACAGGGGGCGGCACCGGGGAGCTGTTTTTT
CASSSTTGGGTGELFF
>NA|TRBV29-1|TRBD2|TRBJ2-7
TGCAGCATTCTGGGGGGGACCGCCGCCTACGAGCAGTACTTC
CSILGGTAAYEQYF
>few|TRBV19|NA|TRBJ1-2
TGTGCCAGTAGTATATACCGACGGATGAACTATGGCTACACCTTC
CASSIYRRMNYGYTF
>few|TRBV5-1|TRBD2|TRBJ2-1
TGCGCCAGCAGCTCGTCGACTAGCGGGGTGTCGAATGAGCAGTTCTTC
CASSSSTSGVSNEQFF
>few|TRBV29-1|TRBD1|TRBJ1-2
TGCAGCGTTGATTTCGGACAGGTTTATGGCTACACCTTC
CSVDFGQVYGYTF
>few|TRBV18|NA|TRBJ1-2
TGTGCCAGCTCACCACCGACGGGAAACTATGGCTACACCTTC
CASSPPTGNYGYTF
>few|TRBV9|NA|TRBJ1-3
TGTGCCAGCAGCTTTACTGCGGAAGGACGGGGAAACACCATATATTTT
CASSFTAEGRGNTIYF
>few|TRBV18|NA|TRBJ2-6
TGTGCCAGCTCACTAATGATACAGGCAGATTCTGGGGCCAACGTCCTGACTTTC
CASSLMIQADSGANVLTF
>few|TRBV2|NA|TRBJ1-5
TGTGCCAGCAGTCGTACAGGGCGCTCGGGGCAGCCCCAGCATTTT
CASSRTGRSGQPQHF
>few|TRBV25-1|NA|TRBJ1-2
TGTGCCAGCAGGGTAGATTATAACTATGGCTACACCTTC
CASRVDYNYGYTF
>NA|TRBV7-2|NA|TRBJ1-4
TGTGCCAGCAGCCCCCGAGGTGGTGCAACTAATGAAAAACTGTTTTTT
CASSPRGGATNEKLFF
>few|TRBV30|TRBD1|TRBJ2-3
TGTGCCTGGAGTGTAGGGGGCCATCGGATGACAGATACGCAGTATTTT
CAWSVGGHRMTDTQYF
>NA|TRBV29-1|NA|TRBJ1-1
TGCAGCGTCACCCCCACAGCTGAAGCTTTCTTT
CSVTPTAEAFF
>few|TRBV15|TRBD2|TRBJ2-3
TGTGCCACCACGGGCGGGGGGGCCCCAGATACGCAGTATTTT
CATTGGGAPDTQYF
>NA|TRBV4-3|TRBD1|TRBJ1-1
TGCGCCAGCAGCCAAAGATGGGACAGTGAAGCTTTCTTT
CASSQRWDSEAFF
>NA|TRBV6-5|NA|TRBJ2-2
TGTGCCAGCAGTTACGCGGGACAGCACACCGGGGAGCTGTTTTTT
CASSYAGQHTGELFF
>NA|TRBV7-2|TRBD1|TRBJ1-5
TGTGCCAGCAGCCCCGGGACAGGGGGTGTTCAGCCCCAGCATTTT
CASSPGTGGVQPQHF
>few|TRBV5-6|NA|TRBJ2-7
TGTGCCAGCAGTCCCGGGACCCTTGCGACCTACGAGCAGTACTTC
CASSPGTLATYEQYF
>few|TRBV30|NA|TRBJ2-7
TGTGCCTGGAGGACTACCTCGATCGAGCAGTACTTC
CAWRTTSIEQYF
>few|TRBV11-2|NA|TRBJ2-2
TGTGCCAGCAGCTTAGACTTTTACGCGAACACCGGGGAGCTGTTTTTT
CASSLDFYANTGELFF
>NA|TRBV2|TRBD1|TRBJ1-2
TGTGCCAGCAGGGATGGACAGGGTGCGCAAGGCTACACCTTC
CASRDGQGAQGYTF
>NA|TRBV7-2|NA|TRBJ1-2
TGTGCCAGCAGCTTAAGGGGCTATGGCTACACCTTC
CASSLRGYGYTF
>NA|TRBV30|NA|TRBJ1-6
TGTGCCTGGAGTGTACTAGCGGGTGCTGGGCCCTATAATTCACCCCTCCACTTT
CAWSVLAGAGPYNSPLHF
>NA|TRBV19|NA|TRBJ2-7
TGTGCCAGTAGCCCCGGGACCGGCGTCGTCTACGAGCAGTACTTC
CASSPGTGVVYEQYF
>few|TRBV4-3|NA|TRBJ2-4
TGCGCCAGCAGCCTTCAAGGAGGGGAACCTCTCGTCCAGTACTTC
CASSLQGGEPLVQYF
>NA|TRBV11-3|NA|TRBJ2-1
TGTGCCAGCAGCTATTTGCAGCGTAACTACTATTACAATGAGCAGTTCTTC
CASSYLQRNYYYNEQFF
>few|TRBV7-9|NA|TRBJ1-6
TGTGCCAGCAGCTTAGAGGGACCGAAGAATTCACCCCTCCACTTT
CASSLEGPKNSPLHF
>NA|TRBV19|NA|TRBJ1-1
TGTGCCAGTAATGATCCGGGACTCAGGAACACTGAAGCTTTCTTT
CASNDPGLRNTEAFF
>few|TRBV29-1|NA|TRBJ2-7
TGCAGCGTGGAGGAGGGCCCACGGGAGCAGTACTTC
CSVEEGPREQYF
>NA|TRBV7-9|TRBD1|TRBJ2-2
TGTGCCAGCAGCACGCGACAGGGTCTGGGAGGGGAGCTGTTTTTT
CASSTRQGLGGELFF
>NA|TRBV9|NA|TRBJ2-7
TGTGCCAGCAGCCCTCGGGGGACAGCCTCCTACGAGCAGTACTTC
CASSPRGTASYEQYF
>few|TRBV19|NA|TRBJ2-7
TGTGCCAGTAGTATAGGAAGTCGTGAGCAGTACTTC
CASSIGSREQYF
>NA|TRBV6-1|NA|TRBJ2-1
TGTGCCGGCCTACCAGACTGGGGGTCCTACAATGAGCAGTTCTTC
CAGLPDWGSYNEQFF
>NA|TRBV2|NA|TRBJ2-7
TGTGCCAGCAGTTACACCCTCTACGAGCAGTACTTC
CASSYTLYEQYF
>NA|TRBV7-8|TRBD1|TRBJ2-2
TGTGCCAGCAGCGGGGACAGGGCTGGCGGGGAGCTGTTTTTT
CASSGDRAGGELFF
>NA|TRBV5-4|TRBD2|TRBJ2-2
TGTGCCAGCAGTCGGACTAGCGGGGGTTTCACCGGGGAGCTGTTTTTT
CASSRTSGGFTGELFF
>NA|TRBV7-6|NA|TRBJ1-1
TGTGCCAGCAGCTATAGGGGCTCCCCTGGGGCTGAAGCTTTCTTT
CASSYRGSPGAEAFF
>few|TRBV6-1|TRBD1|TRBJ2-1
TGTGCCAGCCATGCCACAGGGGGCAGTGAGCAGTTCTTC
CASHATGGSEQFF